This TCR beta chain came from a study of cytomegalovirus exposure and HLA in healthy donors. The CDR3 has 15 residues. Germline assignment: CDR1 MNHEY and CDR2 SVGAGI. Deletions cut 5 bases from V and 6 bases from J, with 17 bases between. With 60 Vbeta and 13 Jbeta primers, the PCR was carried out. Generated by immunoSEQ multiplex PCR, the TCRdb table keeps only in-frame clones and is missing some. Of around 140,000 clones in the sample, roughly 80% were seen once. The sequence came from a man aged 35 to 55 in good health and CMV-seronegative. Sequencing was carried out using PBMCs. J is TRBJ2-1 and V is TRBV6-5; a weak D match, TRBD1 (6 bases). In DNA, the CDR3 is TGTGCCAGCAGTCTGCCGGGACACGACCTCAATGAGCAGTTCTTC. Translation: CASSLPGHDLNEQFF.